Shown below are 2 T cell receptor beta chains from a single sample sequenced in a study of regulatory T cells in long-lasting Graves disease. Time point given: persistent/refractory GD, antithyroid drugs over 5 years with positive TRAb. Making the TCR library involved RNA that had been extracted from PBMCs. Building of the TCR beta libraries involved iRepertoire HTBI primers and Arm-PCR of CDR3 regions. TCRdb recomputed calls from the multiplex PCR reads with MiXCR, one row per CDR3 protein. The repertoire has 600,000 to 850,000 distinct CDR3 sequences, 30% of them found once; the top ten carry about two fifths. Sample: peripheral blood mononuclear cells (PBMCs), taken when the disease was refractory, from a patient treated with antithyroid drugs. The receptors here all came from a female donor with Graves disease.

This sequence joins TRBV20-1 and TRBJ2-1; TRBD2 agrees at 10 bases. Germline V gene sequence: CDR1 DFQATT, CDR2 SNEGSKA (reference sequence). The V and J ends lost 5 bases and 3 bases, in that order; junction bases with no gene match: 7. The CDR3 is 15 amino acids. CDR3 DNA sequence: TGCAGTGCTGGAAGCGGGAGGGCCCGCTACAATGAGCAGTTCTTC. Protein product: CSAGSGRARYNEQFF.

This clonotype was counted many times. The chain recombines TRBV2 with TRBJ1-2; D remains ambiguous. The V and J ends lost 6 bases and 4 bases respectively, with 15 bases between them. The CDR3 extends over 14 amino acids. Germline V lookup: CDR1 SNHLY, CDR2 FYNNEI. CDR3 region: CASSGNQEGYGYTF. In DNA, the CDR3 is TGTGCCAGCAGCGGAAATCAGGAAGGCTATGGCTACACCTTC.